This T cell receptor beta chain came from a study of cytomegalovirus exposure and HLA in healthy donors. General study points: In terms of immune exposure information, only CMV serostatus was available. It was fewer than 200 TCR beta chains that were listed as cytomegalovirus-associated.

This CDR3 is 14 amino acids long. With 6 bases clipped from V and 8 bases from J, the junction kept 12 bases outside the gene matches. Germline lookup yields CDR1 SNHLY and CDR2 FYNNEI. Amplification used 60 Vbeta primers and 13 Jbeta primers. Data came from immunoSEQ multiplex PCR; TCRdb stores just in-frame clones and leaves some out. The table has about 220,000 clones, 76% seen once. A note on this clone: The antigen remains undetermined.

This TCR was recovered from a man younger than 35 in good health and CMV-seronegative. This sequence joins TRBV2 and TRBJ1-1; 7 bases agree with TRBD1. The sample comprised PBMCs. As DNA, the CDR3 is TGTGCCAGCAGGAGCCGACAGGGACTCATCGAAGCTTTCTTT. This sequence encodes CASRSRQGLIEAFF.